These T cell receptor beta chains were read from a single sample in a study of T cell responses to AZD1222 COVID-19 vaccine. Using immunoSEQ multiplex PCR, the repertoire was profiled, and TCRdb retains in-frame clones only, with some absent. The table shows 140,000 to 150,000 clones, with roughly four fifths occurring only once. Source: peripheral blood, taken on day 0 of MenACWY control vaccination. These receptors were collected from an adult in good health. Each CDR3 is given with its conserved first and last residue. The D gene is left open where the match is weak. Some rows have no size entry. The others give once, few or many, or a class for an expanded clone.

V	D	J	size	DNA	CDR3
TRBV6-5	-	TRBJ2-7	-	TGTGCCACCGATCGACAGGAGACCTACGAGCAGTACTTC	CATDRQETYEQYF
TRBV6-5	-	TRBJ1-6	-	TGTGCCAGCACTCTCACCGGGGTACAGGGATCACCCCTCCACTTT	CASTLTGVQGSPLHF
TRBV19	-	TRBJ2-1	-	TGTGCCAGTAGTAAGGCAGGAGACCCTTACAATGAGCAGTTCTTC	CASSKAGDPYNEQFF
TRBV12-3/TRBV12-4	-	TRBJ1-2	-	TGTGCCAGCACCCTAGGAAACTATGGCTACACCTTC	CASTLGNYGYTF
TRBV5-1	-	TRBJ1-1	-	TGCGCCAGCAGCTTGGGGACAGCCTACACTGAAGCTTTCTTT	CASSLGTAYTEAFF
TRBV25-1	-	TRBJ1-1	-	TGTGCCAGCAGCGCCTCAACCCTTGAAGCTTTCTTT	CASSASTLEAFF
TRBV20-1	-	TRBJ1-6	-	TGCAGTGCTAGTTTGGTCGGAAGCTCCTATAATTCACCCCTCCACTTT	CSASLVGSSYNSPLHF
TRBV4-2	-	TRBJ2-7	-	TGTGCCAGCAGCCACCGGGATCAAGGATCCTACGAGCAGTACTTC	CASSHRDQGSYEQYF
TRBV4-1	-	TRBJ2-3	-	TGCGCCAGCAGCCAAGGGTACCAACAGGGAGTAACAGATACGCAGTATTTT	CASSQGYQQGVTDTQYF
TRBV6-6	TRBD2	TRBJ2-5	-	TGTGCCAGCGTGTTGCGGGGGGAAGAGACCCAGTACTTC	CASVLRGEETQYF
TRBV5-4	TRBD1	TRBJ2-3	-	TGTGCCAGCAGTAGGGACAGGGCCACAGATACGCAGTATTTT	CASSRDRATDTQYF
TRBV6-5	-	TRBJ2-2	-	TGTGCCAGCGAAAGGCCAAACACCGGGGAGCTGTTTTTT	CASERPNTGELFF
TRBV21-1	-	TRBJ2-1	-	TGTGCCAGCAGCAGGTCTGACGGGGGGGCAGTTAATGAGCAGTTCTTC	CASSRSDGGAVNEQFF
TRBV6-4	-	TRBJ2-3	once	TGTGCCAGCAGCGCACAGGGAGGGACGACAGATACGCAGTATTTT	CASSAQGGTTDTQYF
TRBV4-1	-	TRBJ1-2	once	TGCGCCAGCAGCCAAGATCACGGGGGGCTGAACTATGGCTACACCTTC	CASSQDHGGLNYGYTF
TRBV5-1	-	TRBJ2-7	-	TGCGCCAGCAGCTTCCAGGGTTCCCTCGGCTACGAGCAGTACTTC	CASSFQGSLGYEQYF
TRBV2	TRBD1	TRBJ1-1	-	TGTGCCAGCAGCGTTGGGACAGCGAGTGAAGCTTTCTTT	CASSVGTASEAFF
TRBV2	TRBD1	TRBJ1-1	-	TGTGCCAGCCTCCGGGACAGGGAGAGGGCTTTCTTT	CASLRDRERAFF
TRBV2	-	TRBJ2-6	-	TGTGCCAGCGAGAGGGTTTCTGGGGCCAACGTCCTGACTTTC	CASERVSGANVLTF
TRBV5-1	-	TRBJ1-6	-	TGCGCCAGCAGCGGTTCTGGGGGGCGCGTTAATTCACCCCTCCACTTT	CASSGSGGRVNSPLHF
TRBV7-2	TRBD2	TRBJ2-1	-	TGTGCCAGCAGCCAGACTAGCGGCCCTTCCAATGAGCAGTTCTTC	CASSQTSGPSNEQFF